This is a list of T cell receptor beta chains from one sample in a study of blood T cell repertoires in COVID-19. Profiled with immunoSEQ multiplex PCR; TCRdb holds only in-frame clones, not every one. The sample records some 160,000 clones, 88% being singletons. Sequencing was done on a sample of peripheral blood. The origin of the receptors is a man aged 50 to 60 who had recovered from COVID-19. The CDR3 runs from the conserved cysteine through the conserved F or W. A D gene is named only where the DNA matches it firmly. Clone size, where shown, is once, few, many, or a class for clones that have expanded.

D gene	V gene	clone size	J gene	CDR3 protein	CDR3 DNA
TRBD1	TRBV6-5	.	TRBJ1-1	CASSRTGFNEAFF	TGTGCCAGCAGCAGGACAGGATTTAATGAAGCTTTCTTT
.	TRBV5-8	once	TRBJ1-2	CASSSGVAHYGYTF	TGTGCCAGCAGCTCGGGGGTCGCCCACTATGGCTACACCTTC
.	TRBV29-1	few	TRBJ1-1	CSVEDGAGMNTEAFF	TGCAGCGTTGAAGATGGGGCAGGTATGAACACTGAAGCTTTCTTT
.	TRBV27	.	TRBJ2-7	CASSLQAGTYEQYF	TGTGCCAGCAGTTTACAGGCAGGGACCTACGAGCAGTACTTC
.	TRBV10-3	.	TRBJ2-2	CAIRQDGMCGELFF	TGTGCCATCAGGCAAGACGGGATGTGCGGGGAGCTGTTTTTT
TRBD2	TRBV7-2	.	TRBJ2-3	CASSLELAGGTDTQYF	TGTGCCAGCAGCTTAGAGCTAGCGGGGGGCACAGATACGCAGTATTTT
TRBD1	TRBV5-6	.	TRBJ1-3	CASSQYRDRAGNTIYF	TGTGCCAGCAGCCAGTATCGGGACAGAGCTGGAAACACCATATATTTT
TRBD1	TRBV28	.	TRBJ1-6	CASSSTGRLPSPLHF	TGTGCCAGCAGTTCGACAGGGCGACTTCCCTCACCCCTCCACTTT
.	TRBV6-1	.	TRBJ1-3	CASSESVSSGNTIYF	TGTGCCAGCAGTGAAAGTGTTAGCTCTGGAAACACCATATATTTT
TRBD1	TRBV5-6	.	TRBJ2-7	CASNPEGAGLYEQYF	TGTGCCAGCAACCCCGAGGGGGCTGGCCTCTACGAGCAGTACTTC
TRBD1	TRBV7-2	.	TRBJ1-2	CAITGAYGYTF	TGTGCCATTACAGGGGCCTATGGCTACACCTTC
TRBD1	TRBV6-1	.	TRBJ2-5	CASSEYGTGGETQYF	TGTGCCAGCAGTGAGTACGGGACAGGGGGAGAGACCCAGTACTTC
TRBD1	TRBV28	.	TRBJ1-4	CASREQGDEKLFF	TGTGCCAGCAGGGAACAGGGGGATGAAAAACTGTTTTTT
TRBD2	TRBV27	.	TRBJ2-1	CASFPAGLAGGRDEQFF	TGTGCCAGTTTTCCGGCGGGACTAGCGGGAGGGAGAGATGAGCAGTTCTTC
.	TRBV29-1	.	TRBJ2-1	CSVVPGTLEGSEAMSTFYNEQFF	TGCAGCGTTGTACCGGGAACCTTAGAAGGTAGCGAAGCCATGTCTACCTTCTACAATGAGCAGTTCTTC
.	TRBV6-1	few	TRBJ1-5	CASSEASTRHQPQHF	TGTGCCAGCAGTGAAGCCAGTACGAGGCATCAGCCCCAGCATTTT